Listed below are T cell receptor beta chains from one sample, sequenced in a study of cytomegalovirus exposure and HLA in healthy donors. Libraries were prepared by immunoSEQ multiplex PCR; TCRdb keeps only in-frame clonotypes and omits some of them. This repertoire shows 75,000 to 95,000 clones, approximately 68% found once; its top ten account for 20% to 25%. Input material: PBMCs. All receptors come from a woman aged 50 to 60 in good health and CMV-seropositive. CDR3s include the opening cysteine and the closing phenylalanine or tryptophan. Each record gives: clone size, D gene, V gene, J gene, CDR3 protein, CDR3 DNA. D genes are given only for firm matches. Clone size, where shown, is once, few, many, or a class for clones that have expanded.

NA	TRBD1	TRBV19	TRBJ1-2	CASSNAGDRESLYGYTF	TGTGCCAGTAGTAACGCCGGGGACAGGGAATCTCTCTATGGCTACACCTTC
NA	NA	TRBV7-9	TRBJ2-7	CASSLISEYVEYF	TGTGCCAGCAGCTTAATCTCCGAGTATGTTGAGTACTTC
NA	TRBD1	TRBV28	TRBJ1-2	CASSFHVPGQGGYYGYTF	TGTGCCAGCAGTTTCCACGTCCCGGGACAGGGGGGGTACTATGGCTACACCTTC
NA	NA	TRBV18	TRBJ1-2	CASSPSDSAGGYTF	TGTGCCAGCTCACCCTCTGACAGTGCCGGTGGCTACACCTTC
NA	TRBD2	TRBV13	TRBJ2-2	CASSRGGYHTGELFF	TGTGCCAGCAGCCGGGGGGGATACCACACCGGGGAGCTGTTTTTT
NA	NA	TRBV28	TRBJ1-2	CASSSYTGNLGGYTF	TGTGCCAGCAGTTCATATACCGGAAATCTAGGTGGCTACACCTTC
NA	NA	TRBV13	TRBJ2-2	CASSLPSRGTGELFF	TGTGCCAGCAGCTTACCTTCTCGGGGGACCGGGGAGCTGTTTTTT
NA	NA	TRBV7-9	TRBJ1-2	CASSLGGYGYTF	TGTGCCAGCAGCTTAGGCGGCTATGGCTACACCTTC
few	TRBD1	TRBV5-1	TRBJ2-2	CASSFATGTNTGELFF	TGCGCCAGCAGCTTTGCGACAGGGACGAACACCGGGGAGCTGTTTTTT
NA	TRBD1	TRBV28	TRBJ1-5	CASSFPWAGGSNQPQHF	TGTGCCAGCAGTTTTCCGTGGGCAGGGGGGAGCAATCAGCCCCAGCATTTT
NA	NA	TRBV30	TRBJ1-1	CAWSTTEAFF	TGTGCCTGGAGTACAACTGAAGCTTTCTTT
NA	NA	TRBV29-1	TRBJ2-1	CSVGALSYNEQFF	TGCAGCGTTGGGGCCCTCTCCTACAATGAGCAGTTCTTC
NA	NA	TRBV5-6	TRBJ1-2	CASSLTQGIYGYTF	TGTGCCAGCAGCTTGACCCAGGGAATCTATGGCTACACCTTC
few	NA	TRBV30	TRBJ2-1	CAWALDEQFF	TGTGCCTGGGCGCTGGATGAGCAGTTCTTC
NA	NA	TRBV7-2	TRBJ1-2	CASSKNGYGYTF	TGTGCCAGCAGCAAGAACGGCTATGGCTACACCTTC
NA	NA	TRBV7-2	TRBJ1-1	CASRGRVPNTEAFF	TGTGCCAGCAGGGGCAGGGTCCCGAACACTGAAGCTTTCTTT
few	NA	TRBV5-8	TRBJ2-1	CASSLATEADEQFF	TGTGCCAGCAGCTTGGCTACGGAGGCCGATGAGCAGTTCTTC
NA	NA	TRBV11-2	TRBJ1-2	CASSRTGIYGYTF	TGTGCCAGCAGCCGCACAGGGATCTATGGCTACACCTTC
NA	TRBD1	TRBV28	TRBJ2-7	CASGTDGLYEQYF	TGTGCCAGCGGGACAGACGGCCTCTACGAGCAGTACTTC
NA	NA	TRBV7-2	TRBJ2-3	CASSLVGADTQYF	TGTGCCAGCAGCTTAGTCGGGGCAGATACGCAGTATTTT
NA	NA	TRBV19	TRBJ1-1	CASSIGDNLNTEAFF	TGTGCCAGTAGTATAGGGGACAATTTGAACACTGAAGCTTTCTTT
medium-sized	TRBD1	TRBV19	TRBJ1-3	CASSNPRGTGNTIYF	TGTGCCAGTAGCAACCCCAGGGGGACTGGAAACACCATATATTTT
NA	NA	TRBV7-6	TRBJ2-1	CASSLSAEPPHEQFF	TGTGCCAGCAGCTTATCAGCGGAACCGCCCCATGAGCAGTTCTTC
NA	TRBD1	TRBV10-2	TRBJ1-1	CASSEQGATEAFF	TGCGCCAGCAGTGAGCAGGGGGCCACTGAAGCTTTCTTT
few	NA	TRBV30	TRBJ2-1	CAWGTYYNEQFF	TGTGCCTGGGGGACTTACTACAATGAGCAGTTCTTC
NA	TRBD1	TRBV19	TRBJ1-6	CASRGQQYNSPLHF	TGTGCCAGTAGGGGACAGCAATATAATTCACCCCTCCACTTT
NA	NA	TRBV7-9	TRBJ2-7	CASSSETGWINEQYF	TGTGCCAGCAGCTCAGAGACAGGCTGGATAAACGAGCAGTACTTC
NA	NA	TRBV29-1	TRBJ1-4	CSVLPHGGTNEKLFF	TGCAGCGTTCTCCCCCACGGGGGGACTAATGAAAAACTGTTTTTT
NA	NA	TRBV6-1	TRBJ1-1	CASSLEALEAFF	TGTGCCAGCAGCCTCGAAGCCTTAGAAGCTTTCTTT
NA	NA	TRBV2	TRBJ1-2	CASRREDYGYTF	TGTGCCAGTCGTAGGGAGGACTATGGCTACACCTTC
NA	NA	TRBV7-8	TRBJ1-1	CASSLVDSGGDTEAFF	TGTGCCAGCAGCTTAGTGGACTCCGGGGGTGACACTGAAGCTTTCTTT
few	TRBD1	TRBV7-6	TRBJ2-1	CASSSFGTGNEQFF	TGTGCCAGCAGCTCCTTCGGGACAGGGAATGAGCAGTTCTTC
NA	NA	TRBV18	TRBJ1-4	CASSEGSGDPNEKLFF	TGTGCCAGCTCGGAAGGTTCAGGGGATCCTAATGAAAAACTGTTTTTT
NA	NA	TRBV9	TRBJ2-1	CASSVVGSSELNEQFF	TGTGCCAGCAGCGTAGTGGGGTCTAGCGAGTTGAATGAGCAGTTCTTC
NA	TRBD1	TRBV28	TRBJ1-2	CASSGGDRGRVKNYGYTF	TGTGCCAGCAGTGGAGGGGACAGGGGGCGCGTGAAGAACTATGGCTACACCTTC
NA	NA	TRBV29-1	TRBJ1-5	CSVAQGSGQPQHF	TGCAGCGTTGCGCAGGGATCCGGCCAGCCCCAGCATTTT
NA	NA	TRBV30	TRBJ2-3	CAWSVRPPGVDTQYF	TGTGCCTGGAGTGTACGTCCACCCGGGGTAGATACGCAGTATTTT
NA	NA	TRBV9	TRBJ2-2	CASSVEKLANTGELFF	TGTGCCAGCAGCGTAGAGAAACTCGCGAACACCGGGGAGCTGTTTTTT
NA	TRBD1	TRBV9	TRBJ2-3	CASSVLPPGQGRLDTQYF	TGTGCCAGCAGCGTACTACCCCCGGGACAGGGTAGGTTGGATACGCAGTATTTT
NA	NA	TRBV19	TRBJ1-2	CASTPRGANYGYTF	TGTGCCAGTACCCCGCGGGGGGCGAACTATGGCTACACCTTC
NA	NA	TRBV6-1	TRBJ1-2	CASSERTEEINYGYTF	TGTGCCAGCAGTGAAAGGACAGAAGAGATAAACTATGGCTACACCTTC
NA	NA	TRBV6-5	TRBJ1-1	CASSHREGGTEAFF	TGTGCCAGCAGCCACAGGGAGGGAGGCACTGAAGCTTTCTTT